The clone carrying this T cell receptor beta chain appeared a few times. Its antigen is not identified. This sample was included in a study of T cell responses to AZD1222 COVID-19 vaccine. The CDR3 runs 17 residues. Germline V lookup: CDR1 MDHEN, CDR2 SYDVKM. Trimming removed 6 bases from V and 0 bases from J, with 18 bases in between. Clones were sequenced by immunoSEQ multiplex PCR, and TCRdb holds only the in-frame ones, with some missing. The sample lists fewer than 100,000 clones, around 84% seen once, with 13% in the top ten. Study-wide results and limits: Females outnumbered males among donors, who were mostly white British; clonal diversity was possibly underestimated.

The V gene is TRBV28, the J gene TRBJ1-5; D gene ambiguous. The sample consisted of peripheral blood, taken on day 0 of AZD1222 vaccination. The origin of this receptor is an adult in good health. The CDR3 region has the DNA TGTGCCAGCAGCCTCGAAAAAGAGAATTATAGCAATCAGCCCCAGCATTTT. This encodes CASSLEKENYSNQPQHF.